This is a list of T cell receptor beta chains from one sample in a study of blood T cell repertoires in COVID-19. This table comes from immunoSEQ multiplex PCR, and its TCRdb copy is limited to in-frame clones, with some not included. The table has a few hundred thousand clones, 80% to 90% seen once. The material sequenced was PBMCs or T cells enriched from blood (not recorded which). These receptors all come from a man between 18 and 35 years old who had recovered from COVID-19. The CDR3 runs from the conserved cysteine through the conserved F or W. Each record gives: D gene, J gene, V gene, CDR3 length, clone size, CDR3 DNA, CDR3 protein. The D gene is left open where the match is weak. Size is stated for part of the rows, as once, few or many counts, or as a class when the clone is expanded.

>NA|TRBJ1-5|TRBV6-5|11|once
TGTGCCAGCCGTAGCAATCAGCCCCAGCATTTT
CASRSNQPQHF
>TRBD1|TRBJ1-3|TRBV18|16|NA
TGTGCCAGCTCACCACCGGGGACAGGGCTTGGAAACACCATATATTTT
CASSPPGTGLGNTIYF
>TRBD2|TRBJ2-7|TRBV5-6|14|NA
TGTGCCAGCAGCCCGGGACTAGCGAACTACGAGCAGTACTTC
CASSPGLANYEQYF
>NA|TRBJ2-3|TRBV7-3|16|NA
TGTGCCAGCAGCCCAGGAATCACCTTAAGGACAGATACGCAGTATTTT
CASSPGITLRTDTQYF
>NA|TRBJ1-1|TRBV2|14|NA
TGTGCCACCGCCCTCCGGGGGGGGAACACTGAAGCTTTCTTT
CATALRGGNTEAFF
>NA|TRBJ2-7|TRBV27|18|NA
TGTGCCAGCAGTCCTCAGGGGGTCCGTAATAGCTTGGGGAGGGAGCAGTACTTC
CASSPQGVRNSLGREQYF
>NA|TRBJ1-5|TRBV24-1|13|NA
TGTGCCACCGCAGGGACTGCCAATCAGCCCCAGCATTTT
CATAGTANQPQHF
>TRBD1|TRBJ1-1|TRBV9|15|NA
TGTGCCAGCAGCCCGGGACAGATTCCGAACACTGAAGCTTTCTTT
CASSPGQIPNTEAFF
>NA|TRBJ2-7|TRBV5-5|16|NA
TGTGCCAGCAGTGGGAAGGGGCGCAAACTGAACTACGAGCAGTACTTC
CASSGKGRKLNYEQYF
>NA|TRBJ1-5|TRBV5-1|15|NA
TGCGCCAGCAGCTTGGCAGGGAATGGCAATCAGCCCCAGCATTTT
CASSLAGNGNQPQHF
>NA|TRBJ1-3|TRBV27|15|NA
TGTGCCAGCAGTTTATATCGGGGGAGAGGAAACACCATATATTTT
CASSLYRGRGNTIYF
>NA|TRBJ1-1|TRBV20-1|11|NA
TGCAGTGCTAGAGGGGGGGGCGCAGTATTCTTT
CSARGGGAVFF
>TRBD2|TRBJ2-7|TRBV11-2|16|few
TGTGCCAGCAGCCTCCTAGCGGGAGGAGGTTTGTACGAGCAGTACTTC
CASSLLAGGGLYEQYF
>NA|TRBJ1-4|TRBV7-9|16|NA
TGTGCCAGCAGCCGGAAAAAACAGGGTAGGGAAGAAAAACTGTTTTTT
CASSRKKQGREEKLFF
>TRBD1|TRBJ1-1|TRBV7-9|15|NA
TGTGCCAGCAGCGCGCGACAGGGAATGAACACTGAAGCTTTCTTT
CASSARQGMNTEAFF
>NA|TRBJ2-1|TRBV13|12|NA
TGTGCCAGCAGCTTAGAGGGGAATGAGCAGTTCTTC
CASSLEGNEQFF
>NA|TRBJ1-1|TRBV27|16|once
TGTGCCAGCAGTTTATCCAGGGGATCCCTGAACACTGAAGCTTTCTTT
CASSLSRGSLNTEAFF
>TRBD2|TRBJ2-5|TRBV27|16|many
TGTGCCAGCAGTCCCCTGGGACTAGCGGGGGGGGAGACCCAGTACTTC
CASSPLGLAGGETQYF
>NA|TRBJ1-5|TRBV12-3/TRBV12-4|11|NA
TGTGCCAGCGGGGCCGGTCAGCCCCAGCATTTT
CASGAGQPQHF
>NA|TRBJ1-5|TRBV6-5|12|NA
TGTGCCAGCAGTTTAGATTTTCAGCCCCAGCATTTT
CASSLDFQPQHF
>TRBD2|TRBJ2-7|TRBV7-8|18|once
TGTGCCAGCAGCCCCAGCAGGACTAGCGGGGGGAGCTCCTACGAGCAGTACTTC
CASSPSRTSGGSSYEQYF
>TRBD2|TRBJ2-5|TRBV28|13|once
TGTGCCAGCGCCCCGGGACTAGCGGAGACCCAGTACTTC
CASAPGLAETQYF
>NA|TRBJ2-1|TRBV7-2|14|NA
TGTGCCAGCAGCTTCCCGGCGGGGCTGAATGAGCAGTTCTTC
CASSFPAGLNEQFF
>TRBD1|TRBJ1-5|TRBV7-2|15|NA
TGTGCCAGCAGCTTAGGGTCAGGGGGCATTCAGCCCCAGCATTTT
CASSLGSGGIQPQHF
>NA|TRBJ1-4|TRBV19|14|NA
TGTGCCAGTAGTATAGGGCCCGCCTCCGAAAAACTGTTTTTT
CASSIGPASEKLFF
>TRBD1|TRBJ2-1|TRBV12-3/TRBV12-4|13|NA
TGTGCCAGCAGTTACGACAGGGGTAATGAGCAGTTCTTC
CASSYDRGNEQFF
>NA|TRBJ1-1|TRBV6-6|10|NA
TGTGCCAGCAGTTCCTTTGAAGCTTTCTTT
CASSSFEAFF
>TRBD1|TRBJ1-4|TRBV5-1|16|once
TGCGCCAGCAGCCCCGGGACAGTAGCAACTAATGAAAAACTGTTTTTT
CASSPGTVATNEKLFF
>TRBD1|TRBJ1-4|TRBV28|15|NA
TGTGCCATCAGAAGGCCGGGACAGGGAGATGAAAAACTGTTTTTT
CAIRRPGQGDEKLFF
>NA|TRBJ1-5|TRBV19|18|NA
TGTGCCAGTACCCTGGGGCAGGGAAAAGGGGTTAGTCATCAGCCCCAGCATTTT
CASTLGQGKGVSHQPQHF
>NA|TRBJ1-5|TRBV24-1|14|NA
TGTGCCACCAGTCCCCCGCAGGGCGCTCAGCCCCAGCATTTT
CATSPPQGAQPQHF
>NA|TRBJ2-3|TRBV7-3|13|NA
TGTGCCAGCAGCCTTTCCTACACAGATACGCAGTATTTT
CASSLSYTDTQYF
>NA|TRBJ1-2|TRBV5-1|15|NA
TGCGCCAGCAGCTTCGACGGGACGGGACTCTATGGCTACACCTTC
CASSFDGTGLYGYTF
>NA|TRBJ1-5|TRBV6-5|14|NA
TGTGCCAGCAGTTCGACAGGTTTCAATCAGCCCCAGCATTTT
CASSSTGFNQPQHF
>TRBD1|TRBJ1-2|TRBV10-3|13|NA
TGTGCCATCCAGGACAGGGCTACCTATGGCTACACCTTC
CAIQDRATYGYTF
>NA|TRBJ1-2|TRBV5-4|14|once
TGTGCCAGCAGCTTGGGGGCCGATGGGCGTGGCTACACCTTC
CASSLGADGRGYTF
>NA|TRBJ2-1|TRBV21-1|9|NA
TGTGCCAGCTATAATGAGCAGTTCTTC
CASYNEQFF
>NA|TRBJ1-4|TRBV5-1|14|NA
TGCGCCAGCAGATTGGGAAGTGGAGATGAAAAACTGTTTTTT
CASRLGSGDEKLFF
>NA|TRBJ2-7|TRBV21-1|12|NA
TGTGCCAGTACCTGGGCCACCTACGAGCAGTACTTC
CASTWATYEQYF
>TRBD1|TRBJ1-1|TRBV6-5|12|NA
TGTGCCAGTACCACAGGGGGGCCTGAAGCTTTCTTT
CASTTGGPEAFF
>NA|TRBJ2-2|TRBV7-9|14|NA
TGTGCCCGCTCTTCGGCGGCGAACACCGGGGAGCTGTTTTTT
CARSSAANTGELFF
>NA|TRBJ2-7|TRBV5-6|12|NA
TGTGCCAGCAGCCGAACAGGGCACGAGCAGTACTTC
CASSRTGHEQYF
>TRBD2|TRBJ2-5|TRBV24-1|16|NA
TGTGCCACCAGCGATAATCGGGAGGCCCCCCAAGAGACCCAGTACTTC
CATSDNREAPQETQYF
>TRBD2|TRBJ2-5|TRBV30|15|NA
TGTGCCTGGAGTGTACGGGAGGGCCGTAGAGAGACCCAGTACTTC
CAWSVREGRRETQYF
>TRBD1|TRBJ2-7|TRBV18|15|once
TGTGCCAGCTCACCATCCGGACAGGGGGCCTACGAGCAGTACTTC
CASSPSGQGAYEQYF
>NA|TRBJ2-2|TRBV28|14|NA
TGTGCCAGCAGTGAAAGGGCCTCGGGGGGGGAGCTGTTTTTT
CASSERASGGELFF
>TRBD1|TRBJ1-3|TRBV7-8|18|NA
TGTGCCAGCAGCTCAAGACAAACAGGGGTGGGCTCTGGAAACACCATATATTTT
CASSSRQTGVGSGNTIYF
>NA|TRBJ1-2|TRBV5-6|14|NA
TGTGCCAGCAGCTTACGGGGTTTTGGCTATGGCTACACCTTC
CASSLRGFGYGYTF
>NA|TRBJ2-7|TRBV4-1|15|once
TGCGCCAGCAGCCAAGATCCACAGGGTGCGTACGAGCAGTACTTC
CASSQDPQGAYEQYF
>TRBD1|TRBJ1-6|TRBV27|15|NA
TGTGCCAGCAGTTTAGGGACAGGGGCTAATTCACCCCTCCACTTT
CASSLGTGANSPLHF
>TRBD1|TRBJ1-2|TRBV19|15|NA
TGTGCCAGTAGTAACCTATACAGGGGTGGCTATGGCTACACCTTC
CASSNLYRGGYGYTF
>NA|TRBJ2-1|TRBV5-8|15|NA
TGTGCCAGCAGCTTGGTTTATTCGGGGGACAATGAGCAGTTCTTC
CASSLVYSGDNEQFF